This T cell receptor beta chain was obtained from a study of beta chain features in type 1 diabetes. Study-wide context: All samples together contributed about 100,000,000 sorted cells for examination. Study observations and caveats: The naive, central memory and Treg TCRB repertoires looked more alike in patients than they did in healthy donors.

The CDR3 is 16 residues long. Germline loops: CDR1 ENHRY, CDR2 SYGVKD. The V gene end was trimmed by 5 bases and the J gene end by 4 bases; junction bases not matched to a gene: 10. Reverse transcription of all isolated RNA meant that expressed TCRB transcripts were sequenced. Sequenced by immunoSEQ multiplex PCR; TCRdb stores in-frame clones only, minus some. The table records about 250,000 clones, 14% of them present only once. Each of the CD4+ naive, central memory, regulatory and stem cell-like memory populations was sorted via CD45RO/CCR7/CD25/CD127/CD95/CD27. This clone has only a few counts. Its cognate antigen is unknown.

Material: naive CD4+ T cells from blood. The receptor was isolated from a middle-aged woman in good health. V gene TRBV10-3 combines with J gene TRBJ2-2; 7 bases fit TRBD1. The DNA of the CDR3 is TGTGCCATCAGTCGGGGACAGTTCCCGGGCACCGGGGAGCTGTTTTTT. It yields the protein CAISRGQFPGTGELFF.